This T cell receptor (beta chain) was recorded in a study of beta chain features in type 1 diabetes. Reverse transcription of all isolated RNA meant that expressed TCRB transcripts were sequenced. TCRdb keeps only in-frame clones here, not all; method: immunoSEQ multiplex PCR. The sample lists hundreds of thousands of clones, about 14% occurring once. Looked up from germline, CDR1 is SGHRS and CDR2 is YFSETQ. V was clipped by 0 bases and J by 3 bases, with 10 bases between them. This CDR3 comprises 15 residues. This clone was seen once. As yet, its antigen is unknown. Regarding the study as a whole: Among all four CD4+ subsets, Type 1 diabetes patients had TCRB CDR3s that were moderately but significantly shorter. More deletions and fewer insertions at VDJ junctions were found in patients with type 1 diabetes.

The V and J genes are TRBV5-1 and TRBJ1-5, with D possibly matching TRBD1 (6 bases). Sequencing was performed on naive CD4+ T cells from blood. The sequence was collected from a woman aged 40 to 50 in good health. CDR3 nucleotide sequence: TGCGCCAGCAGCTTGGCCAACAGGGACAATCAGCCCCAGCATTTT. Translation gives CASSLANRDNQPQHF.